This T cell receptor beta chain appears in the sequencing data of a study of neurological immune-mediated disorders. TCRdb processed the 5' RACE reads anew with MiXCR; each CDR3 protein has one entry. The sample comprises roughly 50,000 distinct CDR3 sequences, about 13% of which are singletons, and about 11% rests with the top ten. The germline CDR1 and CDR2 sequences are SGHTA and FQGNSA. Trimming took 5 bases from V and 3 from J, leaving 8 bases between them. CDR3 length: 12 residues. This clonotype was observed at least ten times. The rearrangement joins TRBV7-2 to TRBJ2-7; D is unresolved. Input material: PBMCs. The TCR sequence derives from a woman aged 60-75 years with HTLV-1-associated myelopathy (HAM/TSP). The CDR3 reads CASSPSRYEQYF. CDR3 nucleotide sequence: TGTGCCAGCAGCCCCTCCCGCTACGAGCAGTACTTC.